These 31 T cell receptor beta chains were all obtained from the same sample, sequenced in a study of cytomegalovirus exposure and HLA in healthy donors (dated by TCRdb to 2016 to 2017). The library was obtained by the immunoSEQ multiplex PCR assay. For the multiplex PCR, a mixture combining 60 forward primers for TCR Vbeta segments and 13 reverse primers for TCR Jbeta segments was used. In TCRdb, the immuneACCESS table is reduced to in-frame sequences with V and J assigned. These tables do not hold every clone; where another copy was compared, an unresolved V gene accounts for under half, and the others remain unexplained. The sample table records fewer than 250,000 clones; 76% of these occur just once. Over 0.55% of the sample is in the top ten clones. What was sequenced was PBMCs. Every receptor here comes from a man aged 18 to 29 in good health and CMV-seronegative.

This chain links TRBV27 with TRBJ2-3; D not resolved. V was clipped by 3 bases and J by 4 bases, with 20 bases between them. CDR3 size: 17 residues. CDR1 is MNHEY, CDR2 SMNVEV, per germline (reference sequence). CDR3 coding DNA: TGTGCCAGCAGTTTTAGGTGGTCCCTACCCGCGGCAGATACGCAGTATTTT. Translation: CASSFRWSLPAADTQYF.

A few counts support this clone. This sequence joins TRBV2 and TRBJ2-5; 14 positions agree with TRBD2. With V trimmed by 5 bases and J by 1 base, 6 bases remained unmatched. The CDR3 totals 17 residues. The germline gives CDR1 SNHLY, CDR2 FYNNEI. CDR3 in DNA: TGTGCCAGCAGTCGACTAGCGGGAGGGCCCCGCCAAGAGACCCAGTACTTC. Protein product: CASSRLAGGPRQETQYF.

The CDR3 is CASSLSGASGTHSYEQYF. CDR3 DNA sequence: TGCGCCAGCAGCCTTTCCGGGGCTAGCGGGACGCACTCCTACGAGCAGTACTTC. J is TRBJ2-7 and V is TRBV4-1; 9 bases align to TRBD2. The CDR3 extends over 18 amino acids. Germline CDR1 is MGHRA and CDR2 is YSYEKL. V gave up 4 bases and J gave up 0 bases; unmatched junction bases: 13.

The chain couples TRBV18 to TRBJ2-7; no definite D call. The ends were cut back, 5 bases at V and 0 bases at J, with 8 bases in the middle. The CDR3 runs to 13 residues. The germline gives CDR1 KGHSH, CDR2 LQKENI. The CDR3 here is CASSGSDSYEQYF. As DNA, the CDR3 is TGTGCCAGCTCAGGCAGCGACTCCTACGAGCAGTACTTC.

Only a few counts were recorded for this clone. The V gene is TRBV28, the J gene TRBJ2-7; 8 bases fit TRBD1. Trimming took 7 bases from V and 5 from J; bases not matched to a gene: 10. Looked up from germline, CDR1 is MDHEN and CDR2 is SYDVKM. CDR3 length equals 14 residues. DNA for the CDR3: TGTGCCAGCACCCAAGCAGGGGGCTATCACGAGCAGTACTTC. Encoded protein: CASTQAGGYHEQYF. The full variable domain, completed using reference TRBV28 and TRBJ2-7, is DVKVTQSSRYLVKRTGEKVFLECVQDMDHENMFWYRQDPGLGLRLIYFSYDVKMKEKGDIPEGYSVSREKKERFSLILESASTNQTSMYLCASTQAGGYHEQYFGPGTRLTVT.

The chain combines TRBV19 with TRBJ1-2; D unclear. The CDR3 spans 15 residues. Trimming shortened V by 3 bases and J by 0 bases, and 11 bases separated the two germline ends. Looked up from germline, CDR1 is LNHDA and CDR2 is SQIVND (reference sequence). The DNA of the CDR3 is TGTGCCAGTAGTATCATGGCTTCAGCTAACTATGGCTACACCTTC. Translation gives CASSIMASANYGYTF.

The chain carries TRBV9 and TRBJ2-5; 7 positions agree with TRBD1. The V gene's germline CDR1 is SGDLS and CDR2 YYNGEE. The CDR3 totals 14 residues. The V and J ends lost 3 bases and 5 bases, in that order; junction bases with no gene match: 7. The CDR3 is CASSATGAWETQYF. The CDR3 nucleotides read TGTGCCAGCAGCGCAACAGGGGCCTGGGAGACCCAGTACTTC.

The CDR3 sequence: CASSSGLAEISTDTQYF. CDR3 nucleotide sequence: TGTGCCAGCAGCTCCGGACTAGCGGAGATAAGCACAGATACGCAGTATTTT. The chain has TRBV7-9 and TRBJ2-3; 10 bases line up with TRBD2. CDR1 SEHNR and CDR2 FQNEAQ come from the germline V gene (reference sequence). The CDR3 is made up of 17 amino acids. Unmatched junction bases numbered 7, after V lost 4 bases and J lost 0 bases.

The chain is built from TRBV2 and TRBJ2-2; D unresolved. The CDR3 has 14 amino acids. Trimming took off 6 bases at V and 1 base at J, with 9 bases between the two ends. Germline CDR1 and CDR2: SNHLY and FYNNEI. The CDR3 DNA is TGTGCCAGCAGGACTCCTAGGAACACCGGGGAGCTGTTTTTT. It codes for CASRTPRNTGELFF.

The CDR3 DNA is TGCGCCAGCAGCTTGGAAGAAAGGGGGTTGGAGACCCAGTACTTC. Amino acid sequence: CASSLEERGLETQYF. The rearrangement joins TRBV5-1 to TRBJ2-5, with D tentatively TRBD1 (6 bases). Trimming shortened V by 0 bases and J by 5 bases, and 14 bases separated the two germline ends. The CDR3 loop spans 15 amino acids. Germline V CDR1 and CDR2: SGHRS, YFSETQ.

This chain joins TRBV2 and TRBJ1-2; D possibly corresponds to TRBD1 (5 bases). V dropped 6 bases and J dropped 5 bases, with 13 bases sitting between them. The CDR3 contains 13 residues. CDR1 and CDR2 from the germline V gene are SNHLY and FYNNEI. CDR3 residues: CASRPGLDYGYTF. CDR3 in DNA: TGTGCCAGCAGACCGGGACTAGATTATGGCTACACCTTC.

The rearrangement joins TRBV25-1 to TRBJ2-2; D ambiguous. The CDR3 has 13 amino acids. In germline, CDR1 is MGHDK, CDR2 SYGVNS. V shed 5 bases and J shed 7 bases, with 11 bases lying between them. The CDR3 loop reads CASSFSSNGELFF. CDR3 DNA: TGTGCCAGCAGTTTTTCGAGTAACGGGGAGCTGTTTTTT.

The V and J genes are TRBV6-5 and TRBJ2-5; TRBD1 aligns across 10 bases. V lost 6 bases and J lost 2; bases outside the gene matches: 6. This CDR3 spans 15 amino acids. Germline CDR1 is MNHEY and CDR2 is SVGAGI. CDR3 coding DNA: TGTGCCAGCAGAAGGACAGGGGGAGCTCAAGAGACCCAGTACTTC. This gives the protein CASRRTGGAQETQYF.

The chain couples TRBV2 to TRBJ2-3, with TRBD1 matching over 7 bases. The CDR3 runs 15 residues. J lost 2 bases, V lost 4 bases, and 6 bases had no gene match. From germline, CDR1 is SNHLY and CDR2 FYNNEI. CDR3 protein: CASSGYRGTTDTQYF. DNA of the CDR3: TGTGCCAGCAGTGGGTACAGGGGAACCACAGATACGCAGTATTTT.

The chain couples TRBV9 to TRBJ1-5, with a possible D match to TRBD1 (6 bases). The CDR3 extends over 14 amino acids. The germline gives CDR1 SGDLS, CDR2 YYNGEE. With 7 bases removed from V and 7 bases from J, the gap between germline ends came to 18 bases. CDR3 protein: CASLTGYGTQPQHF. The CDR3 coding sequence is TGTGCCAGCCTGACAGGTTATGGGACCCAGCCCCAGCATTTT.

J is TRBJ1-2 and V is TRBV9, with TRBD1 as a possible D gene (5 bases). CDR3 size: 14 residues. Trimming removed 3 bases at V and 4 bases at J, with 13 bases between. Germline V gene sequence: CDR1 SGDLS, CDR2 YYNGEE. The CDR3 protein is CASSAAEGTYGYTF. In nucleotides, the CDR3 is TGTGCCAGCAGCGCGGCGGAGGGGACCTATGGCTACACCTTC.

V usage is TRBV27 and J usage is TRBJ2-7; no reliable D call. Per germline, CDR1 MNHEY and CDR2 SMNVEV (reference sequence). Trimming shortened V by 5 bases and J by 2 bases, and 10 bases separated the two germline ends. This CDR3 is built from 13 residues. Written as DNA, the CDR3 is TGTGCCAGCAGTGTTGCCGGTCCCTACGAGCAGTACTTC. Translating gives CASSVAGPYEQYF.

The V gene is TRBV19, the J gene TRBJ2-7; maybe TRBD2 (7 bases). The CDR3 is 17 residues long. CDR1 is LNHDA and CDR2 is SQIVND in the germline V gene (reference sequence). V was cut by 4 bases and J by 4 bases, with 23 bases left in between. The CDR3 DNA reads TGTGCCAGTAGTAGAACCTCTACAGGGCGGGGGATTTACGAGCAGTACTTC. Encoded protein: CASSRTSTGRGIYEQYF.

CDR3 loop: CASGLRREVNYNEQFF. Here the CDR3 DNA reads TGTGCTAGTGGTTTGCGGCGGGAGGTTAACTACAATGAGCAGTTCTTC. The gene calls are TRBV12-5 and TRBJ2-1, with 8 bases aligning to TRBD2. The CDR3 is 16 amino acids. Trimming cost V 2 bases and J 3 bases; bases outside gene matches: 6. CDR1 and CDR2 from the germline V gene are LGHNT and FRNRAP.

This rearrangement joins TRBV30 to TRBJ2-1, with D tentatively TRBD2 (5 bases). The ends were cut back, 0 bases at V and 0 bases at J, with 12 bases in the middle. Germline V lookup: CDR1 GTSNPN, CDR2 SVGIG (reference sequence). The CDR3 covers 16 residues. In DNA form, the CDR3 reads TGTGCCTGGAGTGTTCGGGGTTTGAGCTCCTACAATGAGCAGTTCTTC. This gives the protein CAWSVRGLSSYNEQFF.

This sequence joins TRBV11-2 and TRBJ1-1; TRBD1 is a possible D gene (6 bases). CDR1 and CDR2 from the germline V gene are SGHAT and FQNNGV. V was trimmed by 1 base and J by 5 bases, leaving 11 bases between them. The CDR3 length is 14 residues. The CDR3 sequence is CASSLGIRGTEAFF. In DNA form, the CDR3 reads TGTGCCAGCAGCTTAGGGATTAGGGGGACTGAAGCTTTCTTT. The whole variable domain, remainder taken from reference TRBV11-2 and TRBJ1-1, is EAGVAQSPRYKIIEKRQSVAFWCNPISGHATLYWYQQILGQGPKLLIQFQNNGVVDDSQLPKDRFSAERLKGVDSTLKIQPAKLEDSAVYLCASSLGIRGTEAFFGQGTRLTVV.

The chain couples TRBV2 to TRBJ1-2; tentative D call: TRBD1 (5 bases). This CDR3 has 12 residues. Deletions cut 4 bases from V and 9 bases from J, with 12 bases between. In germline, CDR1 is SNHLY, CDR2 FYNNEI. The CDR3 DNA reads TGTGCCAGCAGTGGTTCCCAGGGTCGCTACACCTTC. Residues: CASSGSQGRYTF.

The chain is built from TRBV7-9 and TRBJ2-7; 9 bases are a match to TRBD2. Unmatched junction bases numbered 7, after V lost 5 bases and J lost 5 bases. Germline V gene sequence: CDR1 SEHNR, CDR2 FQNEAQ (reference sequence). The CDR3 extends over 14 amino acids. CDR3 nucleotides: TGTGCCAGCAGCCCCACGGGACTAGCTCACGAGCAGTACTTC. It is translated as CASSPTGLAHEQYF.

The chain employs TRBV6-5 and TRBJ2-7; 7 bases align to TRBD2. This CDR3 contains 12 residues. The germline V gene has CDR1 MNHEY and CDR2 SVGAGI. V lost 6 bases and J lost 5; bases outside the gene matches: 4. CDR3 loop: CASSPGGNEQYF. The CDR3 DNA is TGTGCCAGCAGCCCCGGGGGGAACGAGCAGTACTTC.

CDR3 nucleotides: TGTGCCAGCAGCCTCGGGACTCCTCCATTGGGGTACTTC. This translates into CASSLGTPPLGYF. The gene calls are TRBV6-6 and TRBJ2-7; D perhaps matches TRBD2 (6 bases). CDR1 is MNHNY, CDR2 SVGAGI, per germline (reference sequence). V was pared by 6 bases and J by 12 bases, with 21 bases between. The CDR3 contains 13 residues.

This chain uses TRBV7-9 with TRBJ2-7; perhaps TRBD2 as D (5 bases). There are 14 residues in the CDR3. V lost 4 bases, J lost 0 bases, and 10 bases lay in between. The germline V gene encodes CDR1 SEHNR and CDR2 FQNEAQ (reference sequence). The CDR3 region has the DNA TGTGCCAGCAGCTCCGCTACTAGCTCCTACGAGCAGTACTTC. It encodes CASSSATSSYEQYF.

This clone was observed once. In nucleotides, the CDR3 is TGCGCCAGCAGTCAGGCTCCAGGGGAAATCGGGGAGCTGTTTTTT. Its protein is CASSQAPGEIGELFF. This rearrangement joins TRBV5-1 to TRBJ2-2; weak D call: TRBD1 (6 bases). CDR1 and CDR2 (germline): SGHRS, YFSETQ. The ends were cut back, 5 bases at V and 7 bases at J, with 18 bases in the middle. This CDR3 contains 15 residues. Complete variable domain (other parts from reference TRBV5-1 and TRBJ2-2): KAGVTQTPRYLIKTRGQQVTLSCSPISGHRSVSWYQQTPGQGLQFLFEYFSETQRNKGNFPGRFSGRQFSNSRSEMNVSTLELGDSALYLCASSQAPGEIGELFFGEGSRLTVL.

A few counts support this clone. The chain employs TRBV30 and TRBJ2-7; 11 bases align to TRBD2. V was clipped by 2 bases and J by 4 bases; unmatched bases: 4. This CDR3 region has 14 residues. Germline CDR1 reads GTSNPN; CDR2 reads SVGIG (reference sequence). In DNA form, the CDR3 reads TGTGCCTGGAGTTTTACTAGCGGGAGTTACGAGCAGTACTTC. It translates to CAWSFTSGSYEQYF.

The J gene is TRBJ2-6, the V gene TRBV5-1; D is undetermined. V lost 1 base to trimming and J lost 0 bases, with 8 bases between them. This CDR3 is built from 16 residues. Germline V CDR1 and CDR2: SGHRS, YFSETQ. The CDR3 DNA reads TGCGCCAGCAGCTTGTTCAGTAACTCTGGGGCCAACGTCCTGACTTTC. Encoded protein: CASSLFSNSGANVLTF.

CDR3 coding DNA: TGTGCCTGGAGGGGACAGGGGCAAACTGAAGCTTTCTTT. Its translation is CAWRGQGQTEAFF. The genes are TRBV30 and TRBJ1-1, with 10 positions matching TRBD1. The germline gives CDR1 GTSNPN, CDR2 SVGIG (reference sequence). V shed 3 bases, J shed 5 bases, and the junction held 3 bases outside the gene matches. This CDR3 comprises 13 residues.

This chain uses TRBV11-2 with TRBJ2-7, with 12 bases fitting TRBD1. V was pared by 6 bases and J by 7 bases, with 10 bases of the junction left unmatched. The CDR3 is 15 residues long. CDR1 is SGHAT, CDR2 FQNNGV, per germline. CDR3 sequence (DNA): TGTGCCAGCAGTCTGCGGGGACAGGGGGCGGGTGAGCAGTACTTC. It translates to CASSLRGQGAGEQYF. Filled out from reference TRBV11-2 and TRBJ2-7, the complete variable domain reads EAGVAQSPRYKIIEKRQSVAFWCNPISGHATLYWYQQILGQGPKLLIQFQNNGVVDDSQLPKDRFSAERLKGVDSTLKIQPAKLEDSAVYLCASSLRGQGAGEQYFGPGTRLTVT.